This T cell receptor beta chain was captured in a study of control samples from healthy donors and cancer patients. Data came from immunoSEQ multiplex PCR; TCRdb stores just in-frame clones and leaves some out. Altogether 70,000 to 80,000 clones are present, more than 80% being singletons, with the ten largest covering over 12%. This receptor was obtained from a man aged 50 or older in good health. The sample was blood.

The CDR3 bases are TGCGCCAGCAGTCAGGGGATCTCAAAAAACATTCAGTACTTC. Residues: CASSQGISKNIQYF. V is TRBV5-1 and J is TRBJ2-4; D is possibly TRBD1 (6 bases). The CDR3 has 14 amino acids. Germline loops: CDR1 SGHRS, CDR2 YFSETQ. Trimming cost V 5 bases and J 4 bases, with 13 bases left between them.